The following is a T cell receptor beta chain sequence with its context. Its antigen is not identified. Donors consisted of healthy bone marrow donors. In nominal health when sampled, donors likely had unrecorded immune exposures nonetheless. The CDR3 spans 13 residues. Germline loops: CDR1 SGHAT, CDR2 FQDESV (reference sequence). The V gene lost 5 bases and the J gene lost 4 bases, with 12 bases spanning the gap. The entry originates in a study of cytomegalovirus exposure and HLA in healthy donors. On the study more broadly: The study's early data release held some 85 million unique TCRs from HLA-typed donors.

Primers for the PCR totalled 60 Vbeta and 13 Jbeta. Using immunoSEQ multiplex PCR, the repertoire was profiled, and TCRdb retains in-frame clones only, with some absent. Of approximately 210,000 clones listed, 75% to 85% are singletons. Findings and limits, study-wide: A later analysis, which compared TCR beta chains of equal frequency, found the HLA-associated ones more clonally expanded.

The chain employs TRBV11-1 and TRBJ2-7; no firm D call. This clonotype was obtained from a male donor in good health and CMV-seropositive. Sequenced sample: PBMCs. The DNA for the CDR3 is TGTGCCAGCAGCCGATTACGACTTTACGAGCAGTACTTC. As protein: CASSRLRLYEQYF.